What follows are 3 T cell receptor beta chains derived from one specimen sequenced in a study of response to subunit inactivated influenza vaccine listed by TCRdb under 2018. Library generation was performed with RT-PCR. Instrument used: Illumina HiSeq 2500. Starting from the raw public reads, TCRdb applied fastp trimming at Q25, assembled clones with MiXCR and retained in-frame beta chains. Rows matching on CDR3 protein sequence are summarized as one entry with the most common DNA and genes. The sample table records some 160,000 distinct CDR3 sequences; approximately 10% of these occur just once. The ten most abundant clones make up about an eighth of the sample. This specimen's time point label, per the study, means: 45 days after influenza vaccine administration. The sample in question was non-naive T cells sorted from PBMCs, obtained 40 to 50 days after vaccination. The cell subset or site label, read with the paper, signifies: memory T cell fraction. These receptors originate from a man between 45 and 60 years old who received an inactivated influenza vaccine. Donor details come from another sample of the same person, matched by shared clones.

This clonotype was seen many times. This sequence joins TRBV7-8 and TRBJ2-5, with D tentatively TRBD1 (5 bases). The CDR3 has 14 amino acids. CDR1 is SGHVS and CDR2 is FQNEAQ in the germline V gene. The V end lost 0 bases, the J end lost 7 bases, and 12 bases lay between the germline ends. CDR3 sequence reads: CASSLAWGKGTQYF. The CDR3 DNA sequence: TGTGCCAGCAGCTTAGCGTGGGGCAAAGGGACCCAGTACTTC.

This clonotype was observed a handful of times. The chain carries TRBV4-1 and TRBJ1-1, with D perhaps matching TRBD1 (5 bases). V lost 3 bases to trimming and J lost 0 bases, with 11 bases between them. This CDR3 comprises 15 residues. Germline loops: CDR1 MGHRA, CDR2 YSYEKL. The CDR3 DNA sequence: TGCGCCAGCAGCCAGCCGGGACGGATGAACACTGAAGCTTTCTTT. It is translated as CASSQPGRMNTEAFF.

V gene TRBV7-9 combines with J gene TRBJ2-7; tentatively, D is TRBD2 (6 bases). V shed 3 bases and J shed 1 base, with 7 bases lying between them. The length of the CDR3 is 13 residues. Germline V gene data show CDR1 as SEHNR and CDR2 as FQNEAQ (reference sequence). The CDR3 nucleotides read TGTGCCAGCAGCTTCGGGGGTTCCTACGAGCAGTACTTC. It translates to CASSFGGSYEQYF.